These 11 T cell receptor beta chains came from one sample sequenced in a study of blood T cell repertoires in COVID-19. Data came from immunoSEQ multiplex PCR; TCRdb stores just in-frame clones and leaves some out. This sample has fewer than 250,000 clones, with about 85% found just once. The sequencing sample was made of peripheral blood. Every receptor here comes from an elderly woman with COVID-19, enrolled during active disease.

The gene calls are TRBV3-1 (or the pseudogene TRBV3-2) and TRBJ2-7; TRBD2 agrees at 15 bases. J gave up 4 bases and V 3 bases, and 1 base lay outside the gene matches. The CDR3 has 15 amino acids. Germline CDR1 reads LGHDT; CDR2 reads YNNKEL (reference sequence). CDR3 sequence: CASSQGLAGGYEQYV. In DNA form, the CDR3 reads TGTGCCAGCAGCCAGGGACTAGCGGGGGGATACGAGCAGTACGTC.

V is TRBV6-5 and J is TRBJ2-1; TRBD1 is a possible D gene (6 bases). Between the trimmed V and J ends, which lost 4 bases and 4 bases, there was a span of 11 bases. Germline V gene lookup returns CDR1 MNHEY and CDR2 SVGAGI. The CDR3 runs 14 residues. CDR3 DNA sequence: TGTGCCAGCAGTTTCAGGGGTTTATACAATGAGCAGTTCTTC. Translated: CASSFRGLYNEQFF.

CDR3 sequence reads: CASSLDIGEAFF. For the CDR3, the DNA is TGCGCCAGCAGCTTGGATATCGGTGAAGCTTTCTTT. The chain is built from TRBV5-1 and TRBJ1-1, with D unclear. Germline lookup yields CDR1 SGHRS and CDR2 YFSETQ. CDR3 length: 12 residues. Between the trimmed V and J ends, which lost 0 bases and 7 bases, there was a span of 7 bases.

The table lists this clone with a count of one. The V call is TRBV6-5, the J call TRBJ2-7; D might be TRBD2 (6 bases). This CDR3 has 15 amino acids. Trimming removed 5 bases from V and 5 bases from J, with 19 bases in between. From germline, CDR1 is MNHEY and CDR2 SVGAGI. CDR3 bases: TGTGCCAGCAGTCCCGGGAGCCTATTGGGGGACGAGCAGTACGTC. Translating gives CASSPGSLLGDEQYV.

This rearrangement joins TRBV6-6 to TRBJ2-7, with TRBD2 matching 9 bases. J lost 5 bases, V lost 5 bases, and 10 bases had no gene match. The germline CDR1 and CDR2 sequences are MNHNY and SVGAGI (reference sequence). The CDR3 has 15 amino acids. CDR3: CASSLAGPQGNEQYV. The CDR3 DNA sequence: TGTGCCAGCAGTCTAGCGGGACCCCAGGGTAACGAGCAGTACGTC.

The chain has TRBV2 and TRBJ2-4, with TRBD2 identical over 9 bases. CDR3 length: 17 amino acids. V shed 4 bases and J 3 bases; nucleotides not matched to a gene: 10. Germline V gene sequence: CDR1 SNHLY, CDR2 FYNNEI. The CDR3 DNA reads as TGTGCCAGCAGTGGCCCCCCAGCGGGGGGAAGCAAAAACATTCAGTACTTC. It specifies CASSGPPAGGSKNIQYF.

The chain uses TRBV11-2 and TRBJ1-3; D uncertain. Trimming cost V 1 base and J 2 bases, with 12 bases left between them. The V gene's germline CDR1 is SGHAT and CDR2 FQNNGV. This CDR3 is 16 amino acids long. The CDR3 DNA is TGTGCCAGCAGCTTAGTAGCGACACTAACTGGAAACACCATATATTTT. It encodes CASSLVATLTGNTIYF. The entire variable domain, with the rest obtained from reference TRBV11-2 and TRBJ1-3, is as follows: EAGVAQSPRYKIIEKRQSVAFWCNPISGHATLYWYQQILGQGPKLLIQFQNNGVVDDSQLPKDRFSAERLKGVDSTLKIQPAKLEDSAVYLCASSLVATLTGNTIYFGEGSWLTVV.

Regarding this clone: This sample includes further DNA sequences coding for the same CDR3. The rearrangement joins TRBV10-3 to TRBJ1-1; unclear D gene. V lost 0 bases, J lost 0 bases, and 8 bases lay in between. CDR1 and CDR2 from the germline V gene are ENHRY and SYGVKD. There are 15 residues in the CDR3. The CDR3 DNA reads as TGTGCCATCAGTGAGTCTGGCAGTTTGAACACTGAAGCTTTCTTT. Translating it yields CAISESGSLNTEAFF.

The genes are TRBV5-1 and TRBJ1-6; TRBD1 aligns across 7 bases. J lost 7 bases, V lost 2 bases, and 3 bases had no gene match. Germline V lookup: CDR1 SGHRS, CDR2 YFSETQ. The CDR3 is 14 residues long. CDR3 DNA sequence: TGCGCCAGCAGCTTCGGGACAGCCAATTCACCCCTCCACTTT. It yields the protein CASSFGTANSPLHF.

This clone was seen only a few times. The chain uses TRBV4-2 and TRBJ1-4; D ambiguous. CDR1 and CDR2 (germline): LGHNA, YNFKEQ. Trimming left V 4 bases short and J 5 bases short, with 14 bases between. This CDR3 region has 15 residues. The CDR3 loop reads CASSLEGAANEKLFF. CDR3 sequence (DNA): TGTGCCAGCAGCCTCGAAGGAGCAGCGAATGAAAAACTGTTTTTT.

V and J are TRBV6-2 or TRBV6-3 and TRBJ1-1, with a weak D call TRBD1 (5 bases). There are 13 residues in the CDR3. CDR1 MNHEY and CDR2 SVGEGT come from the germline V gene. Trimming stripped 6 bases from V and 6 bases from J, with 14 bases between. CDR3 coding DNA: TGTGCCAGCAGGTACGGGGCGGTCGCTGAAGCTTTCTTT. Protein: CASRYGAVAEAFF.